This T cell receptor (beta chain) is from a study of Ad26.COV2.S vaccination and SARS-CoV-2 variants. As for the study in general: As a participant in COV1001, the donor was in the Ad26.COV2.S trial arm.

Sequenced by immunoSEQ multiplex PCR; TCRdb stores in-frame clones only, minus some. The data contain roughly 700,000 clones, 89% of them singletons. Treatment here: roughly 20 received Ad26.COV2.S at low or high dose, single or two shots; about 5 received placebo; per-sample allocation not given. Collection of the samples took place on day 63 after the first injection of vaccine or placebo. Germline assignment: CDR1 KGHSH and CDR2 LQKENI. CDR3 length: 17 residues. With V trimmed by 6 bases and J by 4 bases, 16 bases remained unmatched. Sequenced material: peripheral blood, taken in a trial of Ad26.COV2.S vaccine versus placebo. V and J are TRBV18 and TRBJ2-5; 8 nucleotides agree with TRBD2. The origin of this receptor is a person aged 18-60 years who received the Ad26.COV2.S COVID-19 vaccine or a placebo. The chain's CDR3 is CASSQTPGAGVGETQYF. DNA of the CDR3: TGTGCCAGCTCTCAGACACCTGGAGCGGGAGTGGGAGAGACCCAGTACTTC.